Sequencing of this TCR beta chain was carried out in a study of early T cells in non-severe SARS-CoV-2 infection. Unique molecular identifiers were affixed to single, distinct cDNA molecules. From the 5' RACE reads, TCRdb called clonotypes with MiXCR, one entry per CDR3 protein. The sample holds 65,000 to 85,000 distinct CDR3 sequences, more than 10% seen once. Looked up from germline, CDR1 is KGHSH and CDR2 is LQKENI. The CDR3 is made up of 15 amino acids. V lost 0 bases to trimming and J lost 2 bases, with 8 bases between them. What was sequenced was whole blood. The rearrangement uses TRBV18 and TRBJ2-1; unclear D gene. The clonotype comes from an adult who was a healthcare worker with PCR-confirmed SARS-CoV-2 infection or an uninfected control (not recorded which). The CDR3 DNA follows: TGTGCCAGCTCACCACCGAGAAGGCCCTACAATGAGCAGTTCTTC. Residues: CASSPPRRPYNEQFF. The full variable domain, rest sourced from reference TRBV18 and TRBJ2-1, is NAGVMQNPRHLVRRRGQEARLRCSPMKGHSHVYWYRQLPEEGLKFMVYLQKENIIDESGMPKERFSAEFPKEGPSILRIQQVVRGDSAAYFCASSPPRRPYNEQFFGPGTRLTVL.